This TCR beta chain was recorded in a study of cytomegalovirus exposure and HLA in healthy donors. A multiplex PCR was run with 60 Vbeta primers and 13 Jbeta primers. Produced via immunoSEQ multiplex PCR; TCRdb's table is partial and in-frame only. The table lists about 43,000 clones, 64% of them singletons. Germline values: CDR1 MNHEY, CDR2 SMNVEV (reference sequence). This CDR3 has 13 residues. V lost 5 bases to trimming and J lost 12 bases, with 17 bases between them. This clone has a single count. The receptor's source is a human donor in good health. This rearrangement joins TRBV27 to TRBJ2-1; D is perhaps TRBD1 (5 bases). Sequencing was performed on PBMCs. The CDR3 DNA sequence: TGTGCCAGCAGTCCCCGGACACCCCAGGGGCAGTTCTTC. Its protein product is CASSPRTPQGQFF.